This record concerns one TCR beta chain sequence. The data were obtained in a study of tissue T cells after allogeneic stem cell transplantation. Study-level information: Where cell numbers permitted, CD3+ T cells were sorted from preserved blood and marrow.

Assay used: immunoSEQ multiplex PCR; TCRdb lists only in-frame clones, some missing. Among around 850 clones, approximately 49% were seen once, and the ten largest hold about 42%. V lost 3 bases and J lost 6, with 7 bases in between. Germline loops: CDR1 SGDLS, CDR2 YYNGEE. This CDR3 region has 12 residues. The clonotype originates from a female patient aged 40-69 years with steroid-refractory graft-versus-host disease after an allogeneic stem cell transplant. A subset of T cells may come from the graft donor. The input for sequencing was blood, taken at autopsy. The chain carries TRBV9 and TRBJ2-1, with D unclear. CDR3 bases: TGTGCCAGCAGCGCACTTGTCAATGAGCAGTTCTTC. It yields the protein CASSALVNEQFF.